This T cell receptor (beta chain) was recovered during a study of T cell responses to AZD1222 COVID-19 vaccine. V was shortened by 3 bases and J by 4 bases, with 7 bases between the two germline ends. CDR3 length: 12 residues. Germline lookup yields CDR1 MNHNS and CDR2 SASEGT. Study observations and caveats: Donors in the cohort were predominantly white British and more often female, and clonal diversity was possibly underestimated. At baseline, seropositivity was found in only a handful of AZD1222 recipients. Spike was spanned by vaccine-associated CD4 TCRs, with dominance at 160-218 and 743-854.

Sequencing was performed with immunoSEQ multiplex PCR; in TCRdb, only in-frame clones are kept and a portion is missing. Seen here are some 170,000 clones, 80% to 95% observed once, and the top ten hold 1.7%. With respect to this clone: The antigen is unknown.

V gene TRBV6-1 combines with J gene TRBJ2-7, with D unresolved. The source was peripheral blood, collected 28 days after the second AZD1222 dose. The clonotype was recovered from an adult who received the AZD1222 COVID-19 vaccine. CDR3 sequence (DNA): TGTGCCAGCAGTGATAGCCCTTACGAGCAGTACTTC. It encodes CASSDSPYEQYF.